Detailed here is one T cell receptor beta chain. Its antigen is not identified. This sample stems from a study of CD8 T cells in Susac syndrome. Study-wide background: Within the sequenced group of Susac syndrome patients, roughly six showed active disease and eight or nine were in remission.

Study-wide points: The authors found some 15 Susac-specific public clones in total CD8+ repertoires and five or six in CD8+ TEMRA repertoires.

The RNA, about 0.45 to 1 ug, was put through reverse transcription using random hexamers. TCRdb fed the immunoSEQ multiplex PCR reads into MiXCR, producing one record per CDR3 protein. This sample has about 81,000 distinct CDR3 sequences, with 94% found just once. The CDR3 has 12 amino acids. The ends were cut back, 4 bases at V and 7 bases at J, with 11 bases in the middle. Germline V gives CDR1 LGHNA, CDR2 YNFKEQ. The receptor's source is a human donor with Susac syndrome. The chain employs TRBV4-2 and TRBJ2-7; D unclear. The sequenced sample was CD8+ T cells from PBMCs. CDR3 residues: CASSLPKGEQYF. The CDR3 DNA sequence: TGTGCCAGCAGCCTACCTAAGGGTGAGCAGTACTTC.